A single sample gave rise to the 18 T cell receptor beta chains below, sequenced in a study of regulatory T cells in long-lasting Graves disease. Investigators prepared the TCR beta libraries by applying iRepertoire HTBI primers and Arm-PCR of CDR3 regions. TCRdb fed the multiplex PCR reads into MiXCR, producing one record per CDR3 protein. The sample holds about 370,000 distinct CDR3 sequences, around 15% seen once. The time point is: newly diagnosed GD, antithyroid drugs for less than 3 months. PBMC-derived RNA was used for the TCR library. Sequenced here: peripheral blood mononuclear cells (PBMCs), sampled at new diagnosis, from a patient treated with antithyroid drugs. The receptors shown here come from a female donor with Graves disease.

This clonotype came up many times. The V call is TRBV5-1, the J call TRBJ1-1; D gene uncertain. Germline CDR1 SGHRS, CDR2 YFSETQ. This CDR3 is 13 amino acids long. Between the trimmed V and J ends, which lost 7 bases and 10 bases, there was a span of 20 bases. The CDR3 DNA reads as TGCGCCAGCGCCCAAGAAGGCGCCCGCGGAGCTTTCTTT. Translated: CASAQEGARGAFF.

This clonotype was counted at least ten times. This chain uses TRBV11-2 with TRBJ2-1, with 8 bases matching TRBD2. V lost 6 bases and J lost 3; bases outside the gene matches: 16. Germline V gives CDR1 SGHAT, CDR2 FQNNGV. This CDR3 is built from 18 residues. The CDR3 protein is CASRRSPLRAGGYNEQFF. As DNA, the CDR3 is TGTGCCAGCAGACGTTCCCCTTTGAGGGCGGGGGGCTACAATGAGCAGTTCTTC.

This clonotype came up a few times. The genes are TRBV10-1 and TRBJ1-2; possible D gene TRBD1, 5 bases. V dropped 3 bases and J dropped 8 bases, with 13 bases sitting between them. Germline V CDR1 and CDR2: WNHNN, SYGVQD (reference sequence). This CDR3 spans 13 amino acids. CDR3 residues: CASSDNPRDGYTF. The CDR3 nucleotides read TGCGCCAGCAGTGACAATCCGCGGGACGGCTACACCTTC.

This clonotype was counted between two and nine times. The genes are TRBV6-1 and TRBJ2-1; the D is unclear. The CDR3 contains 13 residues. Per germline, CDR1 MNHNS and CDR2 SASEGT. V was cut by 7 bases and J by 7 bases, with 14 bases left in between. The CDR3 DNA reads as TGTGCCAGCATTGCTCCCCTCTTTAATGAGCAGTTCTTC. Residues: CASIAPLFNEQFF.

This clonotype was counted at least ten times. CDR3 coding DNA: TGTGCCATCAGTGTGGGGCAGGGGGGCACAGATACGCAGTATTTT. Translated: CAISVGQGGTDTQYF. The V gene is TRBV10-3, the J gene TRBJ2-3; TRBD1 agrees at 7 bases. The CDR3 spans 15 residues. J gave up 1 base and V 4 bases, and 5 bases lay outside the gene matches. CDR1 and CDR2 from the germline V gene are ENHRY and SYGVKD.

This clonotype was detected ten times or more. CDR3 nucleotide sequence: TGTGCCTGGTCCCTCTCCAGCGAGCAGTACTTC. As protein: CAWSLSSEQYF. V and J are TRBV30 and TRBJ2-7; no clear D gene. From germline, CDR1 is GTSNPN and CDR2 SVGIG (reference sequence). The V end lost 5 bases, the J end lost 6 bases, and 11 bases lay between the germline ends. This CDR3 has 11 residues.

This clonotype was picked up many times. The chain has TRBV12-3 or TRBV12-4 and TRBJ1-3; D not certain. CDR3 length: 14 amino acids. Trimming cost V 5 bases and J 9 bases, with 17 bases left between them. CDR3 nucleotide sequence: TGTGCCAGCAGTCCACCGACCTGGAGGAGCACCATATATTTT. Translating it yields CASSPPTWRSTIYF.

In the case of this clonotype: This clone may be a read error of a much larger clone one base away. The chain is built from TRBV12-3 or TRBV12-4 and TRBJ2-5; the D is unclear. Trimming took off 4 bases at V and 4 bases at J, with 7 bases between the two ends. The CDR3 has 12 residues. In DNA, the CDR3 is TGTGCCAGCAGTTCGGACGGAGAGACCCAGTACTTC. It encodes CASSSDGETQYF.

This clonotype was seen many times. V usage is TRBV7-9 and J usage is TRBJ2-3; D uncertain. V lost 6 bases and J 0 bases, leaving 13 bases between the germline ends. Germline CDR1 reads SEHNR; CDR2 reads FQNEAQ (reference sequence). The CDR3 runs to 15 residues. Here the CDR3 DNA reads TGTGCCAGCAGACCGGGTTCCACTAGCACAGATACGCAGTATTTT. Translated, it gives CASRPGSTSTDTQYF.

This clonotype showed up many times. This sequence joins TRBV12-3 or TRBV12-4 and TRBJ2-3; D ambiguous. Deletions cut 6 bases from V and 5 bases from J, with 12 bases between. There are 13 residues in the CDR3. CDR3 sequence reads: CASSTPVEDTQYF. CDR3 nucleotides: TGTGCCAGCAGCACCCCGGTGGAAGATACGCAGTATTTT.

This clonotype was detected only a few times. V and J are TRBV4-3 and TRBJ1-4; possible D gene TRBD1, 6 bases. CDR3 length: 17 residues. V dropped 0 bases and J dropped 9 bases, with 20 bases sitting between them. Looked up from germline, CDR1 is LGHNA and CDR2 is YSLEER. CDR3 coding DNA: TGCGCCAGCAGCCAAGATCTGTCGTCACAGGGAGGGAAAAAACTGTTTTTT. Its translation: CASSQDLSSQGGKKLFF.

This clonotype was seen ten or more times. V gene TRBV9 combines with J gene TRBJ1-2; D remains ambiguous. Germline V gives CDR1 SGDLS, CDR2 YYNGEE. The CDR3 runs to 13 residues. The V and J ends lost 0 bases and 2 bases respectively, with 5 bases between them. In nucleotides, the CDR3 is TGTGCCAGCAGCGTAGAGACAAACTATGGCTACACCTTC. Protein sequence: CASSVETNYGYTF.

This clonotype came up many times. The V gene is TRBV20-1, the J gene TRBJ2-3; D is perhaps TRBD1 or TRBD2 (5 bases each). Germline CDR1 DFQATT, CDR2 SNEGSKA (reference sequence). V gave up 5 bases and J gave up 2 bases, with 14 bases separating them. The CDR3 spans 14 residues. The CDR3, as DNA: TGCAGTGCTGGCCGGGGCCGATACACAGATACGCAGTATTTT. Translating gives CSAGRGRYTDTQYF.

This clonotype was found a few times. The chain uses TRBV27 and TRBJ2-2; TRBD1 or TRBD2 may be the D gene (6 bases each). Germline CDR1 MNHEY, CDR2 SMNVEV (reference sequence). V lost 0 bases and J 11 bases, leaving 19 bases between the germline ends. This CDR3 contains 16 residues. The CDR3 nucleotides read TGTGCCAGCAGTTTATCGGGGGGACACGTATATCGAGAGCTGTTTTTT. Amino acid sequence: CASSLSGGHVYRELFF.

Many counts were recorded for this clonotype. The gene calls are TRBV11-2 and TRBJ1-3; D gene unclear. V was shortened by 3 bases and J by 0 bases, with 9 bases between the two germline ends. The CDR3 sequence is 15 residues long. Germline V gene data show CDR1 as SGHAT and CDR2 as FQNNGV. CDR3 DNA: TGTGCCAGCAGCTTCGGGTCCTCCTCTGGAAACACCATATATTTT. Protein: CASSFGSSSGNTIYF.

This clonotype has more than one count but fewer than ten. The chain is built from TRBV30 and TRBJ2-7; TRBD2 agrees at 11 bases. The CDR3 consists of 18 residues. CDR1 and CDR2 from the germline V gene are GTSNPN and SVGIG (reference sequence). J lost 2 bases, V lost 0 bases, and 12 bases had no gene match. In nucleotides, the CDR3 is TGTGCCTGGAGTGTAGGGCAGAAGCTAGCGGGAGGCACCTACGAGCAGTACTTC. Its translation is CAWSVGQKLAGGTYEQYF.

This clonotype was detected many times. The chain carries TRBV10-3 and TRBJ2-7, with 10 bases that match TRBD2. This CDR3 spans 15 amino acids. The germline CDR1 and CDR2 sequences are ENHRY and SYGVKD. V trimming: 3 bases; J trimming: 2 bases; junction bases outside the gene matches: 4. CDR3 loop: CAISDSTSGAYEQYF. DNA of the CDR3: TGTGCCATCAGTGACTCAACTAGCGGGGCCTACGAGCAGTACTTC.

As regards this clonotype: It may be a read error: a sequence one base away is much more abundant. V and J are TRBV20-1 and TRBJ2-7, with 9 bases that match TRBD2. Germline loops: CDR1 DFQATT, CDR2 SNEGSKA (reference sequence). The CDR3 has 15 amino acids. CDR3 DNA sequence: TGCAGTGCCGGGGGACGGGTAGCGGGAGTAAACGAGCAGCACTTC. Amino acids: CSAGGRVAGVNEQHF.